This T cell receptor (beta chain) emerged from a study of shared clonotypes between healthy human individuals. Naive CD8 cells comprised CD45RO-negative, CCR7-positively selected cells, excluding terminally differentiated effector memory CD45RA+ cells. The method was immunoSEQ multiplex PCR; TCRdb's version includes in-frame clones alone and lacks a portion of them. The sample shows 1.5 million to 2.5 million clones, approximately 94% of them seen only once. General observations from the study: Sharing of clonotypes among donors was expected to vary with sequencing depth.

As regards this clone: Its target is unknown.

From germline, CDR1 is SGHRS and CDR2 YFSETQ. J was trimmed by 2 bases and V by 4 bases; bases with no gene match: 15. The CDR3 is 18 residues long. The sequence came from a man between 18 and 29 years old in good health. Material: naive CD8+ T cells sorted from blood. The V and J genes are TRBV5-1 and TRBJ2-7, with 10 positions matching TRBD1. CDR3 nucleotide sequence: TGCGCCAGCAGCCAATACGGGACAGGGGCGGAATTGGCCTACGAGCAGTACTTC. It encodes CASSQYGTGAELAYEQYF.